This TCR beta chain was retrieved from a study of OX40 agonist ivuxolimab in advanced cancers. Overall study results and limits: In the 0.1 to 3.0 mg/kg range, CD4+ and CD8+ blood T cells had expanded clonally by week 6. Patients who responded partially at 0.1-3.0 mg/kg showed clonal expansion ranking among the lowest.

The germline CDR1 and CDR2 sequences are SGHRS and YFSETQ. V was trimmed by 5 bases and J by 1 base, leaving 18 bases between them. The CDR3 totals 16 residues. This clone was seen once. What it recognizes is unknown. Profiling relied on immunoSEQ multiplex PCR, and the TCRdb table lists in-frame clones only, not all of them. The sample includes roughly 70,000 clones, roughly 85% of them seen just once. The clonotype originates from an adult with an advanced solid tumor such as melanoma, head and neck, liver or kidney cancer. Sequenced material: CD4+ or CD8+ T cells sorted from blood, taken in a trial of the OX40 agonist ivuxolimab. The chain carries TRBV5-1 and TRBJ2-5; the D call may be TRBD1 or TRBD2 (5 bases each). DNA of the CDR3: TGCGCCAGCAGGGCCGGGACCCGCTCACCCCAAGAGACCCAGTACTTC. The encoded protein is CASRAGTRSPQETQYF.